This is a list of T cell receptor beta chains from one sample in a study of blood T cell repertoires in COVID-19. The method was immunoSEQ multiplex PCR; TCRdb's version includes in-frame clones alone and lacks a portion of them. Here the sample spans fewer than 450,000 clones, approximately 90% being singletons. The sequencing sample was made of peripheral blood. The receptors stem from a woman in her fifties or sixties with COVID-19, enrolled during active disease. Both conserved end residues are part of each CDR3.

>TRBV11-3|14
CASSPSGGAFQQFF
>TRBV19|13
CASSISREGEQYF
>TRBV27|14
CASSYHYRGYEQYF
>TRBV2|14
CASSRDSGTDTQYF
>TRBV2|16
CASSPQGEAGYEKLFF
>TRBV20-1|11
CSATLVETQYF
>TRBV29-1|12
CSVGGLIGEQFF
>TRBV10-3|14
CAIRIGTGAGELFF
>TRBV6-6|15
CASSYGDSTQETQYF
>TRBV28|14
CASRSGGNGNTIYF
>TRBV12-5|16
CASGLVLPGGINGYTF
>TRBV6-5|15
CASSHTRGISYEQYF
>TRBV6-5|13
CASRRDNEDIQYF
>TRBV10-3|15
CAITTRRAVTTEAFF
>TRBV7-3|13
CASSQSNTGELFF
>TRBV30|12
CAWSDSVHGYTF
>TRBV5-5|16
CASSLIAGVDTDTQYF
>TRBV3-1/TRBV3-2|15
CASRRGGGGTDTQYF
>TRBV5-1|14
CASSLLDSSYEQYF
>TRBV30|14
CAWTSGGSNYEQYF
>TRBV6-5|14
CASGSHGQGEGYTF
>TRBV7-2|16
CASSQPSGANTGELFF
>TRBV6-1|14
CASSENRGENGYTF
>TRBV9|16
CASSAPGQGATAEAFF
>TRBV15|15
CATSRIGAGENIQYF
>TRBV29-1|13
CSARSGEGNEQFF
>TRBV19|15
CASSIAGSASYEQYF
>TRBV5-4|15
CASSEQGGYTDTQYF
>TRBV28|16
CASSLVGRGVVNTIYF
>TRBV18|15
CASSPRASGGDEQFF
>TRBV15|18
CATSRGLFTELMNTEAFF
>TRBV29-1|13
CSGWGQGYNEQFF
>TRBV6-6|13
CASSTGGGQPQHF
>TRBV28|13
CASTPRGNTEAFF
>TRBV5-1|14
CASSFSGDYNEQFF
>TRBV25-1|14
CASSERGPNYGYTF
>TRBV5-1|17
CASSLSSRTGGNTEAFF
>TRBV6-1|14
CASSVAGTAYEQYF
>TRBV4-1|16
CASSQEGRQGVDEQYF
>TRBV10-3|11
CAISIQNEQFF
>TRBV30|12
CAWSVGDTEAFF
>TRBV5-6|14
CASTAGGRNYGYTF
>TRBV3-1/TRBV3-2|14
CASSKGALNTEAFF
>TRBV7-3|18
CASSHLTGQGAHTGELFF
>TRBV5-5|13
CASSQGFGTEAFF
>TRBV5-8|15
CASSSTGGSDQPQHF
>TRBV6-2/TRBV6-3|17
CASSFPLVGTSFYEQYF
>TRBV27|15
CASSFGQGANYGYTF
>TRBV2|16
CASSESQGVTKNIQYF
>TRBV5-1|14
CASSRNRGADTQYF
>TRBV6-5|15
CASSFSSTGLSGYTF
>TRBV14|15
CASSQGAGPGYEQYF
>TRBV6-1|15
CASSEPIGGARELFF
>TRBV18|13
CASSRDRDYEQYF
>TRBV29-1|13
CSVGGGEDNEQYF
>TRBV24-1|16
CATSDPGTASTGELFF
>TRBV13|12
CASSLGRYEQYF